The clone carrying this TCR beta chain was observed many times. First-strand cDNA used TRAV- and TRBV-specific primers, covering alpha and beta chains. TCRs were amplified for 15 to 25 PCR cycles with a constant-region primer and V-primer adapter. Following isolation, mRNA was amplified via in vitro transcription. TCRdb itself ran the reads through MiXCR, one entry per CDR3 protein. The data contain approximately 80,000 distinct CDR3 sequences, around 17% of them singletons. CDR3 length: 15 residues. Germline trimming cut 3 bases from V and 5 bases from J; bases unmatched to any gene: 5. Per the germline V gene, CDR1 is MDHEN and CDR2 is SYDVKM. The data stem from a study of low-dose radiotherapy and immunotherapy resistance in tumors. The sample's time point: after trial treatment. As for treatment: LDRT plus nivolumab, ipilimumab, low-dose cyclophosphamide and aspirin (RACIN trial). Each donor was administered nivolumab, ipilimumab, aspirin, low-dose cyclophosphamide and low-dose radiotherapy.

This chain joins TRBV28 and TRBJ2-1, with 9 nucleotides matching TRBD2. Sequencing used PBMCs, obtained after low-dose radiotherapy plus immunotherapy. The TCR originated in a male donor with prostate cancer. The CDR3 protein is CASSFASGINNEQFF. The DNA of the CDR3 is TGTGCCAGCAGTTTTGCTAGCGGGATAAACAATGAGCAGTTCTTC.